This T cell receptor (beta chain) was identified in a study of control samples from healthy donors and cancer patients. Assay: immunoSEQ multiplex PCR; the TCRdb copy retains only in-frame clones and omits some. The sample holds approximately 130,000 clones; more than 70% are singletons and the top ten take under 40%. This clonotype was sampled from a man over 45 in good health. The specimen was blood.

The CDR3 region is CASSSPPPGNTIYF. The DNA for the CDR3 is TGTGCCAGCAGTTCCCCTCCCCCTGGAAACACCATATATTTT. The V call is TRBV27, the J call TRBJ1-3; no reliable D call. The CDR3 runs to 14 residues. CDR1 MNHEY and CDR2 SMNVEV come from the germline V gene (reference sequence). V was trimmed by 4 bases and J by 2 bases, leaving 9 bases between them.